The clone carrying this TCR beta chain was recorded at least ten times. The target antigen is unknown. The data derive from a study of regulatory T cells in long-lasting Graves disease. About the study: New Graves' disease cases had less than 3 months of antithyroid drugs.

The study's findings and limits: Favored gene segments in persistent disease were TRBV28, TRBJ1-2 and TRBJ2-5.

The time point: newly diagnosed GD, antithyroid drugs for less than 3 months. PBMC RNA was the source of the TCR library. In Xi'an, China, an endocrinology department was the source of patients. Building the TCR beta libraries relied on iRepertoire HTBI primers, and CDR3 regions underwent Arm-PCR. TCRdb processed the multiplex PCR reads anew with MiXCR; each CDR3 protein has one entry. This sample has 400,000 to 450,000 distinct CDR3 sequences, with about 15% found just once. Trimming removed 4 bases at V and 5 bases at J, with 24 bases between. Germline V gene sequence: CDR1 SGHRS, CDR2 YFSETQ. CDR3 length: 17 residues. These same records also appear under a second study, on T cells in Graves' hyperthyroidism and ophthalmopathy. In that study: The HTBI primer set was used in a first-round RT-PCR of the TCR CDR3.

The chain couples TRBV5-1 to TRBJ1-1, with D possibly matching TRBD1 (6 bases). The input for sequencing was peripheral blood mononuclear cells (PBMCs), taken at new diagnosis, from a patient treated with antithyroid drugs. The receptor was derived from a woman aged 30 to 39 with Graves disease. CDR3: CASSQSDPGQLATEAFF. The CDR3 nucleotides are TGCGCCAGCAGCCAGAGCGACCCGGGACAATTAGCAACTGAAGCTTTCTTT.